The rows below give T cell receptor beta chains drawn from one sample of a study of blood T cell repertoires in COVID-19. The data were produced by immunoSEQ multiplex PCR, yet TCRdb's version contains in-frame clones alone and is incomplete. The table shows a few hundred thousand clones, with roughly 84% occurring only once. Material: peripheral blood. All receptors derive from a woman in her 50s with acute or convalescent COVID-19. The CDR3 runs from the conserved cysteine through the conserved F or W. A D gene is named only where the DNA matches it firmly. A clone size is listed for some rows: how often the clone was seen (once, few, many), or a class if it is expanded.

CASSRTSGRDNEQFF TGTGCCAGCAGCCGAACTAGCGGGAGGGACAATGAGCAGTTCTTC TRBD2 . TRBJ2-1 TRBV5-4
CATSRDYDKDEQYF TGTGCCACCAGCAGAGATTACGACAAGGACGAGCAGTACTTC . few TRBJ2-7 TRBV15
CASSLIDEQFF TGTGCCAGCAGCTTAATCGATGAGCAGTTCTTC . . TRBJ2-1 TRBV11-2
CASSKNEGFAETQYF TGTGCCAGCAGCAAAAACGAGGGATTCGCGGAGACCCAGTACTTC . . TRBJ2-5 TRBV7-7
CASSFEGIKYNEQFF TGTGCCAGCAGTTTCGAGGGAATCAAATACAATGAGCAGTTCTTC . . TRBJ2-1 TRBV27
CASSFRDIGPHF TGTGCCAGCAGTTTTAGGGACATCGGTCCCCACTTT . . TRBJ1-6 TRBV28
CASSRGTSGDNEQFF TGCGCCAGCAGCCGCGGGACTAGCGGGGACAATGAGCAGTTCTTC TRBD2 . TRBJ2-1 TRBV4-1
CASSRRGTQETQYF TGTGCCAGCAGCAGGAGGGGAACACAAGAGACCCAGTACTTC . . TRBJ2-5 TRBV3-1/TRBV3-2
CASSFSDQPQHF TGTGCCAGCAGCTTTTCAGATCAGCCCCAGCATTTT . . TRBJ1-5 TRBV7-9
CARSPKGGNYGYTF TGTGCCAGAAGCCCGAAAGGGGGCAACTATGGCTACACCTTC TRBD1 . TRBJ1-2 TRBV5-3
CASSTGLAGGPITDTQYF TGTGCCAGCAGTACGGGACTAGCGGGGGGACCTATCACAGATACGCAGTATTTT TRBD2 . TRBJ2-3 TRBV27
CAIWDKAGGTYEQYF TGTGCCATTTGGGATAAAGCGGGGGGAACCTACGAGCAGTACTTC TRBD2 . TRBJ2-7 TRBV28
CAWAAGNSNQPQHF TGTGCCTGGGCAGCCGGGAATAGCAATCAGCCCCAGCATTTT . . TRBJ1-5 TRBV30
CASNLRTGIYEQYF TGTGCCAGTAACCTTAGGACAGGAATCTACGAGCAGTACTTC TRBD1 . TRBJ2-7 TRBV19
CASSNPGGFYEQYF TGTGCCAGCAGTAACCCAGGGGGCTTCTACGAGCAGTACTTC TRBD1 . TRBJ2-7 TRBV28
CASSPAGGVGAGELFF TGCGCCAGCAGCCCCGCCGGGGGGGTGGGTGCCGGGGAGCTGTTTTTT TRBD2 . TRBJ2-2 TRBV4-3
CASSQPYQETQYF TGCGCCAGCAGCCAACCCTATCAAGAGACCCAGTACTTC . . TRBJ2-5 TRBV4-1
CAALGSGGETGELFF TGTGCCGCACTGGGGAGCGGGGGTGAAACCGGGGAGCTGTTTTTT TRBD2 once TRBJ2-2 TRBV10-3
CASSYAENQPQHF TGTGCCAGCAGTTACGCAGAAAATCAGCCCCAGCATTTT . . TRBJ1-5 TRBV6-5
CASSLSVGGYTF TGTGCCAGCAGCCTTTCGGTCGGGGGCTACACCTTC . . TRBJ1-2 TRBV28
CASRPHGTRGKYF TGCGCCAGCAGACCACACGGGACACGAGGAAAGTACTTC . . TRBJ2-7 TRBV10-1
CASLPRRSGTDTQYF TGTGCCAGCCTCCCTCGGCGGTCTGGAACAGATACGCAGTATTTT . . TRBJ2-3 TRBV7-9
CASSTTGLLGQYF TGTGCCAGTAGTACTACCGGACTGCTCGGGCAGTACTTC . . TRBJ2-7 TRBV19
CASSLESGRSSYEQYF TGTGCCAGCAGTTTAGAGAGCGGGAGATCCTCCTACGAGCAGTACTTC TRBD2 once TRBJ2-7 TRBV6-5
CAIRTGLDSPLHF TGTGCCATCAGGACAGGGTTGGATTCACCCCTCCACTTT TRBD1 . TRBJ1-6 TRBV10-3
CATSGRTGTSNEQFF TGTGCCACCAGTGGCAGGACAGGGACGTCGAATGAGCAGTTCTTC TRBD1 . TRBJ2-1 TRBV24-1
CASRIQQGNYEQYF TGCGCCAGCAGGATCCAACAGGGTAACTACGAGCAGTACTTC . . TRBJ2-7 TRBV5-1
CSALSNEKLFF TGCAGTGCGCTTAGTAATGAAAAACTGTTTTTT . . TRBJ1-4 TRBV20-1
CAISEKAGGWYEQYF TGTGCCATCAGTGAGAAGGCAGGGGGCTGGTACGAGCAGTACTTC TRBD1 . TRBJ2-7 TRBV10-3
CASSPGGRNQPQHF TGTGCCAGCAGTCCCGGGGGACGCAATCAGCCCCAGCATTTT . . TRBJ1-5 TRBV6-5
CASSSDGFRLNTEAFF TGTGCCAGCAGTTCCGACGGGTTTCGGCTGAACACTGAAGCTTTCTTT . . TRBJ1-1 TRBV6-7
CASSQGGQRGYEQYF TGTGCCAGCAGCCAGGGGGGTCAGCGGGGATACGAGCAGTACTTC TRBD2 . TRBJ2-7 TRBV4-2
CASSPGGLTEAFF TGTGCCAGCAGCCCGGGGGGTTTGACTGAAGCTTTCTTT . . TRBJ1-1 TRBV13
CATNGEKNIQYF TGTGCCACAAATGGGGAGAAAAACATTCAGTACTTC . . TRBJ2-4 TRBV6-5
CASSPQVSGANVLTF TGTGCCAGCTCACCCCAGGTCTCTGGGGCCAACGTCCTGACTTTC . . TRBJ2-6 TRBV18
CAISSGTGLTQPQHF TGTGCCATCAGCTCCGGGACAGGGTTAACTCAGCCCCAGCATTTT TRBD1 once TRBJ1-5 TRBV10-3
CASGGPGGSYNEQFF TGTGCCAGCGGGGGGCCGGGAGGGTCCTACAATGAGCAGTTCTTC TRBD2 . TRBJ2-1 TRBV27
CASSQAAGGDRGYEQYF TGCGCCAGCAGCCAAGCCGCAGGAGGGGACAGGGGTTACGAGCAGTACTTC TRBD1 . TRBJ2-7 TRBV4-3
CASSYPRRSYEQYF TGTGCCAGCAGTTACCCCCGGAGGTCCTACGAGCAGTACTTC . few TRBJ2-7 TRBV6-7
CASSQDRAESQFF TGTGCCAGCAGCCAAGATAGAGCCGAGTCGCAGTTCTTC . . TRBJ2-1 TRBV4-2
CASSLEGQGAENTEAFF TGTGCCAGCAGCTTAGAGGGACAGGGGGCGGAGAACACTGAAGCTTTCTTT TRBD1 . TRBJ1-1 TRBV7-6
CASKGEGEAFF TGTGCCAGCAAGGGGGAGGGTGAAGCTTTCTTT . . TRBJ1-1 TRBV27
CASSDMGTGYSQPQHF TGTGCCAGCAGTGACATGGGGACAGGGTATAGTCAGCCCCAGCATTTT TRBD1 . TRBJ1-5 TRBV6-1
CATSRDGGADNSPLHF TGTGCCACCAGCAGAGATGGGGGGGCAGATAATTCACCCCTCCACTTT . . TRBJ1-6 TRBV15
CASSYGGANEQFF TGTGCCAGCAGTTACGGCGGGGCTAATGAGCAGTTCTTC . . TRBJ2-1 TRBV6-5
CASNRDNYNEQFF TGTGCCAGTAACCGGGACAACTACAATGAGCAGTTCTTC . . TRBJ2-1 TRBV3-1/TRBV3-2
CASSATTDRGDGYTF TGTGCCAGCAGTGCTACCACCGACAGGGGGGATGGCTACACCTTC TRBD1 few TRBJ1-2 TRBV6-6
CAITETGGGYEQYF TGTGCCATCACCGAGACAGGGGGTGGGTACGAGCAGTACTTC TRBD1 . TRBJ2-7 TRBV10-3
CASSMVWSTEAFF TGTGCCAGTAGTATGGTTTGGAGCACTGAAGCTTTCTTT . . TRBJ1-1 TRBV19
CASSIDGADEAFF TGTGCCAGTAGTATTGATGGGGCAGATGAAGCTTTCTTT . . TRBJ1-1 TRBV19
CASSTGQVRSYEAFF TGTGCCAGCAGCACGGGACAGGTCCGATCTTACGAAGCTTTCTTT TRBD1 . TRBJ1-1 TRBV5-4
CASSSGQGAVSGNTIYF TGTGCCAGCAGCTCAGGACAGGGGGCCGTTTCTGGAAACACCATATATTTT TRBD1 . TRBJ1-3 TRBV7-8
CASSLDGRSHNEQFF TGCGCCAGCAGCTTGGATGGTAGATCCCACAATGAGCAGTTCTTC . . TRBJ2-1 TRBV5-1
CASSGSREQFF TGTGCCAGCAGCGGGAGTCGTGAGCAGTTCTTC . . TRBJ2-1 TRBV7-8
CASSMGQGAEEQYF TGTGCCAGTAGTATGGGACAGGGAGCGGAGGAGCAGTACTTC TRBD1 few TRBJ2-7 TRBV19